This TCR beta chain is drawn from a study of human T cells and chemical hapten exposure. Study at large: Patients, mostly women, had alopecia areata, alopecia totalis or alopecia universalis. Study results and limitations: The study found that DPC sensitization did not change TCRs above 1 in 1000 frequency.

TCRdb re-analysed the RACE reads in MiXCR, keeping a single row per CDR3 protein. This table has 190,000 or so distinct CDR3 sequences, roughly a quarter appearing once. Germline assignment: CDR1 SGHTA and CDR2 FQGTGA. The CDR3 extends over 14 amino acids. J was trimmed by 5 bases and V by 6 bases; bases with no gene match: 8. Points on this clonotype: The antigen is not known.

Time point defined: patch test 3, about 24 weeks after DPC sensitization. As for treatment: therapeutic diphenylcyclopropenone sensitization with weekly scalp DPC. Sequencing was performed on whole blood, taken in connection with sensitization to the hapten diphenylcyclopropenone (DPC). This clonotype was sampled from a woman aged 40 to 49 with alopecia areata. Some clones in this sample may be carry-over from other donors' samples. The chain links TRBV7-3 to TRBJ1-1, with 8 bases that match TRBD1. The CDR3: CASRLGQGSTEAFF. The CDR3 region has the DNA TGTGCCAGCAGACTTGGACAGGGCAGTACTGAAGCTTTCTTT.